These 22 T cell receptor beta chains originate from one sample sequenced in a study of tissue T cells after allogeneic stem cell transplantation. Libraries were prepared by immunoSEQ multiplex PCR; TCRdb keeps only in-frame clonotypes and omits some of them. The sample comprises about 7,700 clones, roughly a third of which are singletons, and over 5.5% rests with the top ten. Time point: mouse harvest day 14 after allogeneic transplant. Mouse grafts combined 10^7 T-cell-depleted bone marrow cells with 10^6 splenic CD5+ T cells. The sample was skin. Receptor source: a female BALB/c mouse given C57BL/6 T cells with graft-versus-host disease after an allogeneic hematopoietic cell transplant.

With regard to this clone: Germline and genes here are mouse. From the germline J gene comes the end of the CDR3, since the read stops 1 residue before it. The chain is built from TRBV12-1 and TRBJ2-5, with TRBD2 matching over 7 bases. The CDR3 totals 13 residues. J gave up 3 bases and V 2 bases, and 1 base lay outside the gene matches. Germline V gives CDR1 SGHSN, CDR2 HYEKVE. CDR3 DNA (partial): TGTGCCAGCTCTCGGGGGGGGCAAGACACCCAGTAC. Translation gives CASSRGGQDTQY. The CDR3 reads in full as CASSRGGQDTQYF.

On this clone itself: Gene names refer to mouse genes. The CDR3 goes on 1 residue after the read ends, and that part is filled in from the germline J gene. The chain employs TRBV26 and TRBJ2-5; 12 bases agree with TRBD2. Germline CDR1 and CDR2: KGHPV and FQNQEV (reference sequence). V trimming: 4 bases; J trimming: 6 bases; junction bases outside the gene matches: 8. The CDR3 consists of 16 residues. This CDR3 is CASSPDWGGAGDTQYF. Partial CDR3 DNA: TGTGCCAGCAGTCCCGACTGGGGGGGCGCGGGGGACACCCAGTAC.

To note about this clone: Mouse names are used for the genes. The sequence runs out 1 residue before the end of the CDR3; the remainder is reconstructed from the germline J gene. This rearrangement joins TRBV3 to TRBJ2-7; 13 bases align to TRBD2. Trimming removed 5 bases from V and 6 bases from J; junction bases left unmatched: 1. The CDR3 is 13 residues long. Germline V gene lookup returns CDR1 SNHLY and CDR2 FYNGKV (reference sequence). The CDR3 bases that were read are TGTGCCAGCAGCCGGGACTGGGGGGGTGAACAGTAC. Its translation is CASSRDWGGEQY. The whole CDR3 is CASSRDWGGEQYF.

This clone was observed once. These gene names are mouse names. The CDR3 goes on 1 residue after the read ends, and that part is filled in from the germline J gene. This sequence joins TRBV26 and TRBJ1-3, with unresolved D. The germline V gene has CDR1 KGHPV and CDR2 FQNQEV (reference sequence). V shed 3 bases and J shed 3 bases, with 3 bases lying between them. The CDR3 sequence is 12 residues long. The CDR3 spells CASSLDGNTLYF. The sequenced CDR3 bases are TGTGCCAGCAGTCTCGATGGAAATACGCTCTAT. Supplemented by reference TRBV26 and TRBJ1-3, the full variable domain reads NSKVIQTPRYLVKGQGQKAKMRCIPEKGHPVVFWYQQNKNNEFKFLINFQNQEVLQQIDMTEKRFSAECPSNSPCSLEIQSSEAGDSALYLCASSLDGNTLYFGEGSRLIVV.

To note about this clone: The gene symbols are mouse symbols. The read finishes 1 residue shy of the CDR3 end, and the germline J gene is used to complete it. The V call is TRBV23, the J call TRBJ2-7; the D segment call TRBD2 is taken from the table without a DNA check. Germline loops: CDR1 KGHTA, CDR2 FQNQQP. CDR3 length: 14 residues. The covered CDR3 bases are TGCTCCAGCAGTCGGGACTGGGGGAACTATGAACAGTAC. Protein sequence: CSSSRDWGNYEQY. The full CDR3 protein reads CSSSRDWGNYEQYF.

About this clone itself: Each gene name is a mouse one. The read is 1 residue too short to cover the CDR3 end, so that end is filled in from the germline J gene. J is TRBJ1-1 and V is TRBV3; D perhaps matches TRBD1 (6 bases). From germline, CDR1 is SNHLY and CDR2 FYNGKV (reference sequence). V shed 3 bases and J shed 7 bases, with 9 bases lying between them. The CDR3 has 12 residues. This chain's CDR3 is CASSFRDKEVFF. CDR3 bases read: TGTGCCAGCAGCTTCCGGGACAAAGAAGTCTTC.

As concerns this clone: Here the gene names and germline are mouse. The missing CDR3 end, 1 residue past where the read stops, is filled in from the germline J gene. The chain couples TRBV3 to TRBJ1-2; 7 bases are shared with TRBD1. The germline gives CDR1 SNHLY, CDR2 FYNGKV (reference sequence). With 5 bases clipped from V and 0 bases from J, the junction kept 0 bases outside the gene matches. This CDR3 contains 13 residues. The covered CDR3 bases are TGTGCCAGCAGCGGGACAGCAAACTCCGACTACACC. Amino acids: CASSGTANSDYT. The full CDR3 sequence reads CASSGTANSDYTF.

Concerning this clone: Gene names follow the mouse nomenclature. The CDR3 bases that were read are TGTGCCAGCAGTGATGCGGGGGTCTCCACAGAAGTCTTC. This translates into CASSDAGVSTEVF. The whole CDR3 protein is CASSDAGVSTEVFF. The V and J genes are TRBV13-1 and TRBJ1-1; a possible D gene is TRBD1 (5 bases). With the read ending 1 residue before the CDR3 end, the germline J gene is used to fill in that end. Germline V gene data show CDR1 as NSHNY and CDR2 as SYGAGN. V lost 0 bases, J lost 4 bases, and 10 bases lay in between. The CDR3 is made up of 14 amino acids.

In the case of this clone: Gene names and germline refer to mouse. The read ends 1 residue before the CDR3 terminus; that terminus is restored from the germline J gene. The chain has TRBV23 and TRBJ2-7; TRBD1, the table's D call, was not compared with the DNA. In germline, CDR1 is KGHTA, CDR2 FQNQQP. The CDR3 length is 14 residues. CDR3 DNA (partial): TGCTCCAGCAGTCAATCGACGACAGGGTATGAACAGTAC. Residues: CSSSQSTTGYEQY. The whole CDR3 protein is CSSSQSTTGYEQYF.

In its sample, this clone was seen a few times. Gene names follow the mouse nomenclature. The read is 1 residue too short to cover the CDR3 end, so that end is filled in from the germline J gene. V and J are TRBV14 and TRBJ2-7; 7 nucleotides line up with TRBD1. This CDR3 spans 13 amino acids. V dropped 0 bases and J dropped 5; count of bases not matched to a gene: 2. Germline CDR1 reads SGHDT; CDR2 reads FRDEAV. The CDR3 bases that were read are TGTGCCAGCAGTTTCTTTACAGGGGATGAACAGTAC. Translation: CASSFFTGDEQY. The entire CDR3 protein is CASSFFTGDEQYF.

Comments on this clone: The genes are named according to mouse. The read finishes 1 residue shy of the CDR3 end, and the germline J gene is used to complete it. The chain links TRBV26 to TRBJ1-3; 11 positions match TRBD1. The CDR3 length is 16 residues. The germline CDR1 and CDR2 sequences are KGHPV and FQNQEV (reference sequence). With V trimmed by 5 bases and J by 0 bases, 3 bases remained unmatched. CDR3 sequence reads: CASSWDRGSSGNTLYF. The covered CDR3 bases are TGTGCCAGCAGTTGGGACAGGGGGTCTTCTGGAAATACGCTCTAT.

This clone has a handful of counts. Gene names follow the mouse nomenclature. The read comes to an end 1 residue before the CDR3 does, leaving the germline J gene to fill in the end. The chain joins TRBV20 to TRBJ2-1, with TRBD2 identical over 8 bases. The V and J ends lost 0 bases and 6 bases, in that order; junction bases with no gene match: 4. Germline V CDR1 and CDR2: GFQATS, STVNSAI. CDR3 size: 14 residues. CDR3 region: CGARDWGEIAEQFF. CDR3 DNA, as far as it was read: TGTGGTGCTAGGGACTGGGGGGAAATTGCTGAGCAGTTC. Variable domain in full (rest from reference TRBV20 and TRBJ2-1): GALVYQYPRRTICKSGTSMRMECQAVGFQATSVAWYRQSPQKTFELIALSTVNSAIKYEQNFTQEKFPISHPNLSFSSMTVLNAYLEDRGLYLCGARDWGEIAEQFFGPGTRLTVL.

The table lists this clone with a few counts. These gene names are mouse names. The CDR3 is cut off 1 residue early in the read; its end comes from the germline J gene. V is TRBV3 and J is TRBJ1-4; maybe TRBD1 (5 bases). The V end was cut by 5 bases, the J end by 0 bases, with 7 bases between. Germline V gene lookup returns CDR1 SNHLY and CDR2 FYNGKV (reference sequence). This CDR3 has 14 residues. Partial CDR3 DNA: TGTGCCAGCAGCGAGACAGTTTCCAACGAAAGATTATTT. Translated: CASSETVSNERLF. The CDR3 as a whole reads CASSETVSNERLFF.

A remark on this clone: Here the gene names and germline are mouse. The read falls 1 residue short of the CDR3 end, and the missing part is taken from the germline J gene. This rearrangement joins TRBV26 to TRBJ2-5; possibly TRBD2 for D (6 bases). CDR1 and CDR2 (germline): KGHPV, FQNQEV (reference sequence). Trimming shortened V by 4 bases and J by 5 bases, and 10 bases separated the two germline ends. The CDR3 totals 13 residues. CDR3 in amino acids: CASSPRDLDTQYF. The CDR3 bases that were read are TGTGCCAGCAGTCCACGGGACTTAGACACCCAGTAC.

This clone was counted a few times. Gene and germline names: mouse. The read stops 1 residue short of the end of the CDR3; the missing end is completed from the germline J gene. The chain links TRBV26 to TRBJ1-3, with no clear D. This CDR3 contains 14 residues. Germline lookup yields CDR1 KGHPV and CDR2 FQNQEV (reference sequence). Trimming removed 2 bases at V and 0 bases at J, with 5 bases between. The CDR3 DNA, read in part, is TGTGCCAGCAGTCTGATGGATTCTGGAAATACGCTCTAT. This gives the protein CASSLMDSGNTLY. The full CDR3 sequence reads CASSLMDSGNTLYF.

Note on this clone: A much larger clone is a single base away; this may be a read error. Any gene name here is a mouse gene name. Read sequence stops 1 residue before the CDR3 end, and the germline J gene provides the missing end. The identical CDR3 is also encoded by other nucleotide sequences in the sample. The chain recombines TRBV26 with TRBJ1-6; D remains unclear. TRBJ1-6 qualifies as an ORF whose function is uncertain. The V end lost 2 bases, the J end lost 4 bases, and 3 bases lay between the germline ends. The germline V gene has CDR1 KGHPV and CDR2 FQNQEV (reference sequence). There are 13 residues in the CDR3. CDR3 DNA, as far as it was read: TGTGCCAGCAGTCTGGGGTATAATTCGCCCCTCTAC. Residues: CASSLGYNSPLY. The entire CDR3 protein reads CASSLGYNSPLYF.

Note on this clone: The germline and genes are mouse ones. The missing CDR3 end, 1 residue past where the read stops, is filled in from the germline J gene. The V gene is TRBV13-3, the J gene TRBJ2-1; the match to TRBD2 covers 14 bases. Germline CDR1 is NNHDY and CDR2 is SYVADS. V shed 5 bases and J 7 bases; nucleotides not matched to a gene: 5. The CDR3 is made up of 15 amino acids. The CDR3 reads CASRGLGGRLAEQFF. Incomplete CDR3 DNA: TGTGCCAGCAGGGGACTGGGGGGGCGTTTAGCTGAGCAGTTC.

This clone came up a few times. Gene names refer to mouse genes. Incomplete CDR3 DNA: TGTGCCAGCAGTTCCCATAACACAGAAGTCTTC. Protein product: CASSSHNTEVF. The whole CDR3 sequence reads CASSSHNTEVFF. The rearrangement joins TRBV15 to TRBJ1-1; D uncertain. The CDR3 goes on 1 residue after the read ends, and that part is filled in from the germline J gene. V was pared by 4 bases and J by 2 bases, with 5 bases between. The CDR3 has 12 residues. CDR1 and CDR2 (germline): SGHND, FRSKSL.

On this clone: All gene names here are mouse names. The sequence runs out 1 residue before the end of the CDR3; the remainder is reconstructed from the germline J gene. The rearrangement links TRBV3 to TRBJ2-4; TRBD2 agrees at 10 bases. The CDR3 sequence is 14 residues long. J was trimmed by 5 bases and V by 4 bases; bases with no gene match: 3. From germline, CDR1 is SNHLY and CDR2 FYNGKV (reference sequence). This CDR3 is CASSSGLGSNTLYF. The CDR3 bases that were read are TGTGCCAGCAGCTCGGGACTGGGGTCAAACACCTTGTAC.

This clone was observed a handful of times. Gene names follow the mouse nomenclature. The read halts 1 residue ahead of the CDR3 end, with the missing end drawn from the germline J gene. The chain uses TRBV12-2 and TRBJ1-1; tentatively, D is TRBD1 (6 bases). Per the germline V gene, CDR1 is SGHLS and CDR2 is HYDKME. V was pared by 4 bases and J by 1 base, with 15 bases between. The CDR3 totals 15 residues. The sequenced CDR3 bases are TGTGCCAGCTCACCCCCCCGGGACAAAAACACAGAAGTCTTC. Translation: CASSPPRDKNTEVF. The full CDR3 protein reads CASSPPRDKNTEVFF.

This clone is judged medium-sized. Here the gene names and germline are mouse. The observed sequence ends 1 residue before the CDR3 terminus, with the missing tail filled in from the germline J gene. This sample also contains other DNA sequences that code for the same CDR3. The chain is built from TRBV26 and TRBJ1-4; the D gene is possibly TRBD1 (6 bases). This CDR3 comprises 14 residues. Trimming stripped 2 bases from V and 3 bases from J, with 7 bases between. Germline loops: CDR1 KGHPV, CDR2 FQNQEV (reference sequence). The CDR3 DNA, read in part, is TGTGCCAGCAGTCTGGGGACAACCAACGAAAGATTATTT. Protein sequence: CASSLGTTNERLF. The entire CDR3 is CASSLGTTNERLFF. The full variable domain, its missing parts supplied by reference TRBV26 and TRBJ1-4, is NSKVIQTPRYLVKGQGQKAKMRCIPEKGHPVVFWYQQNKNNEFKFLINFQNQEVLQQIDMTEKRFSAECPSNSPCSLEIQSSEAGDSALYLCASSLGTTNERLFFGHGTKLSVL.

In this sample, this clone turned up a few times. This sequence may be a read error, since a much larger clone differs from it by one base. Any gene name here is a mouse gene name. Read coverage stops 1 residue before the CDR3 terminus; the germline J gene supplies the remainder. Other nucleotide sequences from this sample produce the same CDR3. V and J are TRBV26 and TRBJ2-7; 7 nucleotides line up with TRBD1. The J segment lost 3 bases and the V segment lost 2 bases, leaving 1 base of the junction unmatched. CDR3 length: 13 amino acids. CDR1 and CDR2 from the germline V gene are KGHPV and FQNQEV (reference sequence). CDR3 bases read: TGTGCCAGCAGTCTGCCAGGGGGCTATGAACAGTAC. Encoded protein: CASSLPGGYEQY. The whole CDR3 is CASSLPGGYEQYF.